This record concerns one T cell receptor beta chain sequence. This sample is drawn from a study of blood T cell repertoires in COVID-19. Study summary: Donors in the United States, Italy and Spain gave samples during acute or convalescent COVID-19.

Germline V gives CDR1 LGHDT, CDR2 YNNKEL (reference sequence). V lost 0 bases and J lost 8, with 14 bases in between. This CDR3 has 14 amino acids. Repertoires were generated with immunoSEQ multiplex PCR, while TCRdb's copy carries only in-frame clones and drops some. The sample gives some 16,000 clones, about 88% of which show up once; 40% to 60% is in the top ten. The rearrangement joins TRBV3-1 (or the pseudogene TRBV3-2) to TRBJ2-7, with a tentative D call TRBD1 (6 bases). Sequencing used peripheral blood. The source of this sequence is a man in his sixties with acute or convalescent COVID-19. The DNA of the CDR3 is TGTGCCAGCAGCCAAGATGCAGGGGAAGGAAAGCAGTACTTC. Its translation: CASSQDAGEGKQYF.